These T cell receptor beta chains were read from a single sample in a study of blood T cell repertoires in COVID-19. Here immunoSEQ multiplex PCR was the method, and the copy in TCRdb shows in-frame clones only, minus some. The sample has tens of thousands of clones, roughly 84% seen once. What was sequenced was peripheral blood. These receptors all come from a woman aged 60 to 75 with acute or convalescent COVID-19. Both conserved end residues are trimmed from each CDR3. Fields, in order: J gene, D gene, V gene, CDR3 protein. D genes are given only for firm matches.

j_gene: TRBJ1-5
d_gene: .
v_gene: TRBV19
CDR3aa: ASIGGGYMRPQH

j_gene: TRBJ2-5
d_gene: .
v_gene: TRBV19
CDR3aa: ASSTSVQETQY

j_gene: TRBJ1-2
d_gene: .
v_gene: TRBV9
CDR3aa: ASSDNRVGYGYT

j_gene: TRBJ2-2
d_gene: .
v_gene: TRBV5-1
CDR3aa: ASRVSDSANTGELF

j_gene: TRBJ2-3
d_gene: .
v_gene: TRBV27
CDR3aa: ASSLLQGHRQETQY

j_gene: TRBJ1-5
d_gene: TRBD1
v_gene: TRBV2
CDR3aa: ATDPGTGRQPQH

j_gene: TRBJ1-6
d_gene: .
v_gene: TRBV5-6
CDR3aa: ASSAQAPISNSPLH

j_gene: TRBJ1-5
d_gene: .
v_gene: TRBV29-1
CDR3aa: SVGTGSNQPQH

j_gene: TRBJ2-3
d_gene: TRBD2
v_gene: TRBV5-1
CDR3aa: ASSLVPGGGIDTQY

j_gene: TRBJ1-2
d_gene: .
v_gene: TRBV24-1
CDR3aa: ATSDLVRNYGYT

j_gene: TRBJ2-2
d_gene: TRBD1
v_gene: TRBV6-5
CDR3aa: ASGSDRVAGELF

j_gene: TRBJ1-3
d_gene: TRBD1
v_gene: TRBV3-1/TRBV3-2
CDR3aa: ASSLWTGTGNTIY

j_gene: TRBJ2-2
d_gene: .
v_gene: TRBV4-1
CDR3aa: ASSQEGQGPGELF

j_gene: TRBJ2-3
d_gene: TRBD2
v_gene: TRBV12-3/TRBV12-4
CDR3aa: ASSRSGADTQY

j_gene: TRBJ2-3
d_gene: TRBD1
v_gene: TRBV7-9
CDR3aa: ASSPDRVTDTQY

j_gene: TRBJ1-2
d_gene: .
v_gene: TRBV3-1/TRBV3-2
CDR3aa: ASTLQGGDGYT

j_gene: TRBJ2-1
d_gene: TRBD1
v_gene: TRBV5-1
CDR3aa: ASSSMGDRGSKNEQF

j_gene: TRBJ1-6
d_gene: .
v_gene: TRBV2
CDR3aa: ASNQFADSYNSPLH

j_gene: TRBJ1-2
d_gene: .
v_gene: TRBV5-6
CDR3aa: ASSLRGSYGYT

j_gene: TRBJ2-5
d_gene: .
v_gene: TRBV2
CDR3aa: ASRFTGQETQY

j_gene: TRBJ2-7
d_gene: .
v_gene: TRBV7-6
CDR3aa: ASSFGKTVAYEQY

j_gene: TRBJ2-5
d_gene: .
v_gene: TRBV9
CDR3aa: ASSVATDQETQY

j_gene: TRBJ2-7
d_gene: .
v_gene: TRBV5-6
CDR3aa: ASSPGLYEQY

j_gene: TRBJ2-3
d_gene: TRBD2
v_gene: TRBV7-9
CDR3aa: ASSPSGSSTDTQY

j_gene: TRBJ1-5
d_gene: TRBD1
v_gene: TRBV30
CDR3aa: AWSPYRQGLNQPQH

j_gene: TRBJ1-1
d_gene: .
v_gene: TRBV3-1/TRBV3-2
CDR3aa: ASSQVQGGRSF

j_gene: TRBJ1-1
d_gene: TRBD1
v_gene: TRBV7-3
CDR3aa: ASSLKGQGEAF

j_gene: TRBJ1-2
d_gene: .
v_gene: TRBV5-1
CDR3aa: ASSLAPGEDGYT

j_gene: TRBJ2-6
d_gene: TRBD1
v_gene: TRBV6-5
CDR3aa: ASSRDSSGANVLT

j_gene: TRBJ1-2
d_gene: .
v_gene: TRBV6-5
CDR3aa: ASSYSETRKNGYT

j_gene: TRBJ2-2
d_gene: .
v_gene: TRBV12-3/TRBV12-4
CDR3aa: ASSPRTGELF

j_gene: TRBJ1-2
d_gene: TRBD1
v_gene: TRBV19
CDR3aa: ATSRQGAVGYT

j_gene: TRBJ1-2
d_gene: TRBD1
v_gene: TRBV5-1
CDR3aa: ASSLGDRDYGYT

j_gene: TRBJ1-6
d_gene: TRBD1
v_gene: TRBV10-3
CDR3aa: AISGAGQNNSPLH

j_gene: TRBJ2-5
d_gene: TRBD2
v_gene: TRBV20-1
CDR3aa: SASGEETQY

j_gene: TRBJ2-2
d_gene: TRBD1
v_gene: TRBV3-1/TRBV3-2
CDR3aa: ASTSDRGPTGELF

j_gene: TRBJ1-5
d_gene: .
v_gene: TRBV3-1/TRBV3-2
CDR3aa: ASSQGRWGVGQPQH

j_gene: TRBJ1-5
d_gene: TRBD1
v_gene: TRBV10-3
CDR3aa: AISEGQGLLNQPQH

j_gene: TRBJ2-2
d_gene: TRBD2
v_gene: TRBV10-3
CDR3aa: AISPWGTSGNTGELF

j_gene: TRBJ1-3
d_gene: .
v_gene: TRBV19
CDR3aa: ASSQVISGNTIY

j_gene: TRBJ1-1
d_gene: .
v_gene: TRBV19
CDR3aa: ASSQVGNTEAF

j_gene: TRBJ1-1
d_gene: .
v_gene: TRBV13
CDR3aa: ASSPRGGAEAF

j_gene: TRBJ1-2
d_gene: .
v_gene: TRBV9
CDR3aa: ASSLSRDGYT

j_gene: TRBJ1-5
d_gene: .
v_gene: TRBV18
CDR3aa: ASSPEGLYSNQPQH

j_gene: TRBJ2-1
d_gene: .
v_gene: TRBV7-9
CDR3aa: ASSFLGQGKDNEQF

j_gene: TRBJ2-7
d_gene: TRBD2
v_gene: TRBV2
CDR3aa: ASSRLANYEQY

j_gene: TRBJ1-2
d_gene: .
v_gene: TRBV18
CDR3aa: ASSPNRDRPYGYT

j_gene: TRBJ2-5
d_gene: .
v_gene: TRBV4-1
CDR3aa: ASSQEPRLRGQETQY

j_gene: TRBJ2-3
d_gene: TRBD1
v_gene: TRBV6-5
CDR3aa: ASKKDRGSTDTQY

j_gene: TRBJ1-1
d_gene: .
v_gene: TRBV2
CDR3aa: ATTRERGTNTEAF

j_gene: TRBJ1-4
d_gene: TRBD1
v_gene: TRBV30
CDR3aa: AWTGDRGNEKLF

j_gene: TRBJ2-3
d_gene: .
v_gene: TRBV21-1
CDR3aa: ASSKVSGLAGVGGTTDTQY

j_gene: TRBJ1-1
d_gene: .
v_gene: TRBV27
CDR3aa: ASSLEITGTEAF

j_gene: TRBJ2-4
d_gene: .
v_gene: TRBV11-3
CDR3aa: ARRGLLAKNIQY

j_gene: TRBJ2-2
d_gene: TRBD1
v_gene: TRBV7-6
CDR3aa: ASSASRQGKTGELF

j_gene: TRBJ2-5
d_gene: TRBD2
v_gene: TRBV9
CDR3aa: ASSAGGRGETQY

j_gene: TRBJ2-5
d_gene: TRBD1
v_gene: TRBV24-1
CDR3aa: ATSDSTGGLYQETQY

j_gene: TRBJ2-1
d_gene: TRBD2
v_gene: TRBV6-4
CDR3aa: ASSDSSRGGRNEQF